This T cell receptor beta chain is from a study of blood T cell repertoires in COVID-19 (dated by TCRdb to about 2020). About the full investigation: Samples covering the acute and convalescent phases of COVID-19 were provided by collaborators in the United States, Italy and Spain. Subjects who had been exposed to COVID-19, were actively infected with it, or had recovered from it provided the deeply sampled blood TCRbeta repertoires that made up the dataset. Samples were obtained from the ongoing ImmuneRACE study (first 160 participants) and from 1,254 subjects provided by 6 global collaborators. Where available, HLA class I and class II types were obtained from metadata supplied by the sample provider rather than from assay-based typing. The prospective study material was composed of cDNA or gDNA derived from T cells, B-cell-depleted T cells, or PBMCs. Nearly every sample came with metadata listing a de-identified subject ID, COVID-19 status, age in years and sex. The repertoires were released in a freely available public database meant as a resource for research on the immune response to SARS-CoV-2. What the authors observed across the whole study: How much clinical and demographic metadata was included differed by source and by participant, and the metadata was provided uncurated.

TCRbeta CDR3 regions were amplified from genomic DNA by means of the immunoSEQ Assay, a bias-controlled multiplex PCR. The paper's data handling went like this. Nucleated cell counts per sample were estimated from amplification of reference gene primers within the assay. To quantify the absolute abundance of each unique TCRbeta CDR3 rearrangement, sequence reads were collapsed and filtered. For each sample, productive Simpson clonality was calculated as the square root of Simpson's diversity index over productive rearrangements. The table comes from immuneACCESS by way of TCRdb, which keeps in-frame sequences with V and J called. Part of the clones is missing from these tables; in studies checked, under half for an unresolved V gene and the rest for unknown reasons. V and J calls and clone size are copied from that table; D and trimming were computed from the DNA. Within this sample are around 50,000 clones, with around 90% of them counted one time only. Of the sample, 3% to 3.5% is held by the ten largest clones.

Each collaborating institution followed its own protocols to collect whole blood in K2EDTA tubes. For TCRbeta analysis, collaborator samples were shipped as frozen whole blood, as isolated PBMCs, or as DNA extracted from either sample type. From cysteine to phenylalanine, the CDR3 is 13 amino acids long. CDR3 DNA is the only sequence kept; it has 39 bases, read in frame from the first base. The junction carries 7 bases between V and J, which are trimmed by 0 bases and 7 bases respectively. On this clone itself: Which antigen it targets is not known. Nothing much larger sits one base from this clone, and base qualities are not available.

Recombination connected TRBV12-3 or TRBV12-4 to TRBJ1-5; no D gene can be assigned with confidence. The specimen sequenced was peripheral blood. This receptor was identified in a human donor in a cohort sampled during active COVID-19. The CDR3 here reads CASSLAEEQPQHF. The DNA sequence is TGTGCCAGCAGTTTAGCGGAGGAACAGCCCCAGCATTTT.